This T cell receptor beta chain was found in a study of blood T cells in healthy people across ages. A few counts support this clonotype. Its specificity is unknown. Study findings and constraints: A roughly linear fall in TCR beta diversity per million T cells was seen with increasing age.

PCR was performed a second time for roughly 6 to 12 cycles using a sample-barcoded 5' primer and a J-beta primer mix. TCRdb reprocessed the 5' RACE reads via MiXCR and lists one record per CDR3 protein. Of hundreds of thousands of distinct CDR3 sequences in the sample, 21% were seen once. The V and J ends lost 5 bases and 2 bases respectively, with 15 bases between them. CDR3 size: 15 residues. The germline gives CDR1 MDHEN, CDR2 SYDVKM. The sequenced material came from blood. J is TRBJ1-1 and V is TRBV28; possibly TRBD1 for D (5 bases). The TCR was taken from a man between 65 and 85 years old in good health. This CDR3 reads CASSTIGGGNTEAFF. Written as DNA, the CDR3 is TGTGCCAGCAGTACCATAGGTGGGGGAAACACTGAAGCTTTCTTT. The entire variable domain, with the rest obtained from reference TRBV28 and TRBJ1-1, is as follows: DVKVTQSSRYLVKRTGEKVFLECVQDMDHENMFWYRQDPGLGLRLIYFSYDVKMKEKGDIPEGYSVSREKKERFSLILESASTNQTSMYLCASSTIGGGNTEAFFGQGTRLTVV.